Listed below are T cell receptor beta chains from one sample, sequenced in a study of blood T cell repertoires in COVID-19. Profiling relied on immunoSEQ multiplex PCR, and the TCRdb table lists in-frame clones only, not all of them. The repertoire holds hundreds of thousands of clones, with more than 75% as singletons. Sequenced: PBMCs or T cells enriched from blood (not recorded which). These receptors all stem from a woman aged 45-59 years who had recovered from COVID-19. The CDR3 runs from the conserved cysteine through the conserved F or W. A D gene is named only where the DNA matches it firmly. Not every row has a clone size; where given, it reads once, few, many or a size class.

v_gene: TRBV7-9; d_gene: TRBD2; j_gene: TRBJ2-2; abundance: .; CDR3nt: TGTGCCAGCAGCCCTCCGTTCGGGACTATACTTCTTGGGACCGGGGAGCTGTTTTTT; CDR3aa: CASSPPFGTILLGTGELFF
v_gene: TRBV27; d_gene: TRBD1; j_gene: TRBJ2-7; abundance: once; CDR3nt: TGTGCCAGCAGTTTCGACAGGGTAGGGTCCTACGAGCAGTACTTC; CDR3aa: CASSFDRVGSYEQYF
v_gene: TRBV7-2; d_gene: TRBD2; j_gene: TRBJ2-1; abundance: .; CDR3nt: TGTGCCAGCAGCTTATCAGGGACTAGCGGGAGCTGGGTTGAGCAGTTCTTC; CDR3aa: CASSLSGTSGSWVEQFF
v_gene: TRBV4-2; d_gene: .; j_gene: TRBJ2-7; abundance: few; CDR3nt: TGTGCCAGCAGCCAAGATTTGGTCCTTGGAGGCTCCTACGAGCAGTACTTC; CDR3aa: CASSQDLVLGGSYEQYF
v_gene: TRBV13; d_gene: TRBD1; j_gene: TRBJ1-2; abundance: .; CDR3nt: TGTGCCAGCAGCTTCGGACAGGGGGATGGCTACACCTTC; CDR3aa: CASSFGQGDGYTF
v_gene: TRBV11-3; d_gene: TRBD1; j_gene: TRBJ2-1; abundance: .; CDR3nt: TGTGCCAGCAGTCCGACAGGGGTTGGTGAGCAGTTCTTC; CDR3aa: CASSPTGVGEQFF
v_gene: TRBV5-4; d_gene: .; j_gene: TRBJ2-2; abundance: .; CDR3nt: TGTGCCAGCAGCTTGAAGAGCCGGAACACCGGGGAGCTGTTTTTT; CDR3aa: CASSLKSRNTGELFF
v_gene: TRBV6-4; d_gene: .; j_gene: TRBJ2-2; abundance: .; CDR3nt: TGTGCCAGCAGAAGGACAGTGGACACCGGGGAGCTGTTTTTT; CDR3aa: CASRRTVDTGELFF
v_gene: TRBV4-3; d_gene: .; j_gene: TRBJ2-5; abundance: .; CDR3nt: TGCGCCAGCAGCCAGGACTCGGAGGAGACCCAGTACTTC; CDR3aa: CASSQDSEETQYF
v_gene: TRBV11-2; d_gene: .; j_gene: TRBJ2-3; abundance: .; CDR3nt: TGTGCCAGCAGCCTCGAACGCCTTCAGGGGCATACGCAGTATTTT; CDR3aa: CASSLERLQGHTQYF
v_gene: TRBV5-4; d_gene: .; j_gene: TRBJ1-1; abundance: .; CDR3nt: TGTGCCAGCAGCTTGGCAGAGGGGGACACTGAAGCTTTCTTT; CDR3aa: CASSLAEGDTEAFF
v_gene: TRBV6-4; d_gene: TRBD2; j_gene: TRBJ2-2; abundance: .; CDR3nt: TGTGCCAGCAGCCCCTTCCGGACCGGGGGGACCGGGGAGCTGTTTTTT; CDR3aa: CASSPFRTGGTGELFF
v_gene: TRBV4-1; d_gene: .; j_gene: TRBJ1-2; abundance: once; CDR3nt: TGCGCCAGCAGCCAAGCTCAGGGGCGTTATGGCTACACCTTC; CDR3aa: CASSQAQGRYGYTF
v_gene: TRBV10-2; d_gene: TRBD1; j_gene: TRBJ2-5; abundance: few; CDR3nt: TGCGCCAGCAGTGGCCAGGGGGCCCGGGAGACCCAGTACTTC; CDR3aa: CASSGQGARETQYF
v_gene: TRBV30; d_gene: TRBD2; j_gene: TRBJ2-1; abundance: .; CDR3nt: TGTGCCTGGAGTCCCGAGGGAGGGTACAATGAGCAGTTCTTC; CDR3aa: CAWSPEGGYNEQFF
v_gene: TRBV5-4; d_gene: .; j_gene: TRBJ1-4; abundance: few; CDR3nt: TGTGCCAGCAGCTTGGGTAGGGGAACTGAAAAACTGTTTTTT; CDR3aa: CASSLGRGTEKLFF
v_gene: TRBV9; d_gene: .; j_gene: TRBJ1-1; abundance: .; CDR3nt: TGTGCCAGCAGCGCCCCTAAGACGGGGGGGAACACTGAAGCTTTCTTT; CDR3aa: CASSAPKTGGNTEAFF
v_gene: TRBV15; d_gene: TRBD1; j_gene: TRBJ1-2; abundance: once; CDR3nt: TGTGCCACCAGCAGAGGGGAACAGGGGAATGGCTACACCTTC; CDR3aa: CATSRGEQGNGYTF
v_gene: TRBV7-6; d_gene: TRBD2; j_gene: TRBJ2-7; abundance: .; CDR3nt: TGTGCCAGCAGTCACCCGGGACTAGAACGTTACGAGCAGTACTTC; CDR3aa: CASSHPGLERYEQYF
v_gene: TRBV6-4; d_gene: TRBD2; j_gene: TRBJ2-3; abundance: .; CDR3nt: TGTGCCAGCAGTGACGTTGCGGGGGGGCCAGATACGCAGTATTTT; CDR3aa: CASSDVAGGPDTQYF